This T cell receptor beta chain was obtained from a study of breast tumors, draining lymph nodes, adjacent tissues. This CDR3 has 11 amino acids. V was trimmed by 4 bases and J by 9 bases, leaving 12 bases between them. Germline assignment: CDR1 SQVTM and CDR2 ANQGSEA. Samples came from axillary lymph nodes draining the breast cancer. Overall study findings and caveats: Compared with lymph nodes, tumors were less diverse; compared with nontumor tissue, more.

In regard to this clonotype: The antigen is undetermined.

TCRdb re-called the multiplex PCR reads through MiXCR, storing one row per CDR3 protein. The sample lists 65,000 to 80,000 distinct CDR3 sequences; approximately 19% were seen once. The clonotype originates from a female donor with breast cancer. Some clones in this sample may be carry-over from other donors' samples. Sequencing input: axillary lymph node tissue. This chain joins TRBV29-1 and TRBJ1-1, with a possible D match to TRBD1 (6 bases). The CDR3 protein is CSVAGEGQAFF. The CDR3 DNA is TGCAGCGTTGCAGGGGAGGGCCAAGCTTTCTTT.